Following are 12 T cell receptor beta chains from one sample sequenced in a study of blood T cell repertoires in COVID-19. Generated by immunoSEQ multiplex PCR, the TCRdb table keeps only in-frame clones and is missing some. The data show 110,000 to 150,000 clones, roughly 85% seen once. Material: PBMCs or T cells enriched from blood (not recorded which). Receptors were obtained from a man in his fifties or sixties who had recovered from COVID-19.

This clone showed up just once. The chain links TRBV20-1 to TRBJ1-1; D gene uncertain. Between the trimmed V and J ends, which lost 3 bases and 0 bases, there was a span of 8 bases. This CDR3 has 13 residues. Germline values: CDR1 DFQATT, CDR2 SNEGSKA (reference sequence). The CDR3 nucleotides are TGCAGTGCTAGTCCGGTCATGAACACTGAAGCTTTCTTT. Translation: CSASPVMNTEAFF.

CDR3 sequence reads: CASSFSGQMNTEAFF. The CDR3 bases are TGTGCCAGCAGCTTCTCCGGACAGATGAACACTGAAGCTTTCTTT. The chain has TRBV7-8 and TRBJ1-1; TRBD1 is a possible D gene (6 bases). Germline V lookup: CDR1 SGHVS, CDR2 FQNEAQ. The CDR3 covers 15 residues. Trimming took 3 bases from V and 0 from J, leaving 11 bases between them.

This clone was observed a handful of times. As DNA, the CDR3 is TGTGCCAGCAGCCCTATGACAGGGGGCTCGACAGATACGCAGTATTTT. Amino acids: CASSPMTGGSTDTQYF. This rearrangement joins TRBV28 to TRBJ2-3, with 10 bases lining up with TRBD1. J gave up 3 bases and V 6 bases, and 9 bases lay outside the gene matches. This CDR3 comprises 16 residues. CDR1 and CDR2 (germline): MDHEN, SYDVKM.

V usage is TRBV28 and J usage is TRBJ1-1, with D possibly matching TRBD1 (6 bases). The V and J ends lost 4 bases and 11 bases respectively, with 14 bases between them. The germline V gene encodes CDR1 MDHEN and CDR2 SYDVKM. The CDR3 totals 12 residues. The CDR3 region has the DNA TGTGCCAGCAGTTCCCTCCTTCAGGGGGCTTTCTTT. Translation gives CASSSLLQGAFF. The whole variable domain, filled in from reference TRBV28 and TRBJ1-1, reads DVKVTQSSRYLVKRTGEKVFLECVQDMDHENMFWYRQDPGLGLRLIYFSYDVKMKEKGDIPEGYSVSREKKERFSLILESASTNQTSMYLCASSSLLQGAFFGQGTRLTVV.

CDR3 residues: CASSVEQGSTYEQYF. CDR3 in DNA: TGTGCCAGCAGCGTAGAACAGGGGAGTACCTACGAGCAGTACTTC. The chain employs TRBV9 and TRBJ2-7; 7 bases are a match to TRBD1. CDR3 size: 15 residues. Germline V lookup: CDR1 SGDLS, CDR2 YYNGEE. V shed 0 bases, J shed 2 bases, and the junction held 5 bases outside the gene matches. The variable domain in full, with the rest retrieved from reference TRBV9 and TRBJ2-7, is DSGVTQTPKHLITATGQRVTLRCSPRSGDLSVYWYQQSLDQGLQFLIQYYNGEERAKGNILERFSAQQFPDLHSELNLSSLELGDSALYFCASSVEQGSTYEQYFGPGTRLTVT.

The sample holds a few counts of this clone. The genes are TRBV2 and TRBJ1-4; 9 positions match TRBD1. Germline V gives CDR1 SNHLY, CDR2 FYNNEI. CDR3 length: 14 residues. V lost 8 bases to trimming and J lost 8 bases; unmatched junction nucleotides: 9. The CDR3 nucleotides read TGTGCCAGCGTAACGGGACAGGGAGGCGAAAAACTGTTTTTT. It yields the protein CASVTGQGGEKLFF.

This clone was detected only once. The chain recombines TRBV28 with TRBJ1-6; D may be TRBD1 (5 bases). Trimming took off 6 bases at V and 9 bases at J, with 9 bases between the two ends. Looked up from germline, CDR1 is MDHEN and CDR2 is SYDVKM. The CDR3 contains 12 residues. CDR3 protein: CASRTRASPLHF. Here the CDR3 DNA reads TGTGCCAGCAGAACCAGGGCTTCACCCCTCCACTTT.

This clone was seen a handful of times. The CDR3 sequence: CASSSTGVLGYGYTF. DNA for the CDR3: TGTGCCAGCAGTTCAACAGGGGTTTTAGGGTATGGCTACACCTTC. This rearrangement joins TRBV28 to TRBJ1-2, with 7 bases aligning to TRBD1. Germline V gives CDR1 MDHEN, CDR2 SYDVKM. CDR3 size: 15 residues. Unmatched junction bases numbered 10, after V lost 4 bases and J lost 5 bases.

The chain links TRBV28 to TRBJ2-3, with TRBD2 as a possible D gene (6 bases). The CDR3 has 11 amino acids. CDR1 and CDR2 from the germline V gene are MDHEN and SYDVKM. Trimming removed 8 bases at V and 7 bases at J, with 10 bases between. Here the CDR3 reads CASATRNTQYF. CDR3 sequence (DNA): TGTGCCAGCGCGACTAGAAATACGCAGTATTTT. Supplemented by reference TRBV28 and TRBJ2-3, the full variable domain reads DVKVTQSSRYLVKRTGEKVFLECVQDMDHENMFWYRQDPGLGLRLIYFSYDVKMKEKGDIPEGYSVSREKKERFSLILESASTNQTSMYLCASATRNTQYFGPGTRLTVL.

The gene calls are TRBV2 and TRBJ1-4; 9 bases align to TRBD1. This CDR3 has 15 amino acids. From germline, CDR1 is SNHLY and CDR2 FYNNEI. The junction had 5 bases not matched to a gene; V was cut back by 6 bases and J by 3 bases. CDR3 coding DNA: TGTGCCAGCAGCGCACAGGGGGCAGCTAATGAAAAACTGTTTTTT. Protein product: CASSAQGAANEKLFF.

The V call is TRBV19, the J call TRBJ1-6; tentative D call: TRBD1 (6 bases). Germline CDR1 LNHDA, CDR2 SQIVND (reference sequence). The CDR3 has 14 residues. Trimming took off 5 bases at V and 5 bases at J, with 10 bases between the two ends. DNA of the CDR3: TGTGCCAGTAGTTACAGGGTCAATAATTCACCCCTCCACTTT. This sequence encodes CASSYRVNNSPLHF. The full variable domain, its missing parts supplied by reference TRBV19 and TRBJ1-6, is DGGITQSPKYLFRKEGQNVTLSCEQNLNHDAMYWYRQDPGQGLRLIYYSQIVNDFQKGDIAEGYSVSREKKESFPLTVTSAQKNPTAFYLCASSYRVNNSPLHFGNGTRLTVT.

The chain joins TRBV5-1 to TRBJ2-6; D is perhaps TRBD1 (6 bases). Germline values: CDR1 SGHRS, CDR2 YFSETQ. This CDR3 is 15 amino acids long. The V end lost 4 bases, the J end lost 0 bases, and 8 bases lay between the germline ends. CDR3 loop: CASSVGGSGANVLTF. Here the CDR3 DNA reads TGCGCCAGCAGCGTAGGGGGCTCTGGGGCCAACGTCCTGACTTTC. The full variable domain, completed using reference TRBV5-1 and TRBJ2-6, is KAGVTQTPRYLIKTRGQQVTLSCSPISGHRSVSWYQQTPGQGLQFLFEYFSETQRNKGNFPGRFSGRQFSNSRSEMNVSTLELGDSALYLCASSVGGSGANVLTFGAGSRLTVL.